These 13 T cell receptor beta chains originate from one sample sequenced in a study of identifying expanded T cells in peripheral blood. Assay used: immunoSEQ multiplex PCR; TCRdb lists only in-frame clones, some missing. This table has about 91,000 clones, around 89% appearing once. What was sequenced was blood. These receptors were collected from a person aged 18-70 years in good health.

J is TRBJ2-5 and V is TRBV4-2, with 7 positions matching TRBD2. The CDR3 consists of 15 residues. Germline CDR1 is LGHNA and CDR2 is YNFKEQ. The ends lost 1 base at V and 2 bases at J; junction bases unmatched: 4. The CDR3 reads CASSQGASGQETQYF. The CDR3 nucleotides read TGTGCCAGCAGCCAAGGGGCTAGCGGTCAAGAGACCCAGTACTTC.

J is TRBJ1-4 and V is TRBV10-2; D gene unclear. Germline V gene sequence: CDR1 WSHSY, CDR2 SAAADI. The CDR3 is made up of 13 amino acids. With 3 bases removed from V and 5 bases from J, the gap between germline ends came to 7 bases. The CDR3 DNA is TGCGCCAGCAGTGATATTAAGAATGAAAAACTGTTTTTT. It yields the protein CASSDIKNEKLFF.

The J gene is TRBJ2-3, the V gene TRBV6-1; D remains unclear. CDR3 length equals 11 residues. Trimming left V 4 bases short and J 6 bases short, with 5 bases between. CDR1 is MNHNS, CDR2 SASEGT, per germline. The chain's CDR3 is CASSVRDTQYF. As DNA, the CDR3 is TGTGCCAGCAGTGTCCGGGATACGCAGTATTTT.

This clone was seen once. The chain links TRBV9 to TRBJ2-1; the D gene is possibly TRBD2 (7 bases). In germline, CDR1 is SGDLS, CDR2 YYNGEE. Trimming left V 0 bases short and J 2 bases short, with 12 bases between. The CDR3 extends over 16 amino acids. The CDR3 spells CASSVVGGGAYNEQFF. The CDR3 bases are TGTGCCAGCAGCGTAGTAGGGGGAGGGGCCTACAATGAGCAGTTCTTC.

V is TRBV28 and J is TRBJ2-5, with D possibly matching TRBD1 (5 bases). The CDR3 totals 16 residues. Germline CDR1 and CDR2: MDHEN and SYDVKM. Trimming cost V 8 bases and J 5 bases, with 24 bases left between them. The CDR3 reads CASGILRATAKETQYF. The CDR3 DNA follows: TGTGCCAGCGGAATCCTCAGGGCCACGGCGAAGGAGACCCAGTACTTC.

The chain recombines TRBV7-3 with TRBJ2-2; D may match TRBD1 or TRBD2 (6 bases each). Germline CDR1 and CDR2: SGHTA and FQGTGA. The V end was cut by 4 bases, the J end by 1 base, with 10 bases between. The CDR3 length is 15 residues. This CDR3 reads CASSSGGWNTGELFF. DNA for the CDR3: TGTGCCAGCAGCTCCGGGGGCTGGAACACCGGGGAGCTGTTTTTT.

Here the CDR3 reads CASSLSRQNTEAFF. DNA of the CDR3: TGTGCCAGCAGTTTGTCCAGACAGAACACTGAAGCTTTCTTT. The chain is built from TRBV27 and TRBJ1-1, with D uncertain. The CDR3 runs to 14 residues. V was cut by 3 bases and J by 1 base, with 9 bases left in between. The germline V gene has CDR1 MNHEY and CDR2 SMNVEV (reference sequence).

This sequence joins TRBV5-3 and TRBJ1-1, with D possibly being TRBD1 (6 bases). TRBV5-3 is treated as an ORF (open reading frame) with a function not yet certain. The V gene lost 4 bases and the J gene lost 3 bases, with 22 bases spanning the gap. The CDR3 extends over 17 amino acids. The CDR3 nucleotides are TGTGCCAGAAGCGCGCCGCAGACAGGTCGCATGGACACTGAAGCTTTCTTT. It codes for CARSAPQTGRMDTEAFF.

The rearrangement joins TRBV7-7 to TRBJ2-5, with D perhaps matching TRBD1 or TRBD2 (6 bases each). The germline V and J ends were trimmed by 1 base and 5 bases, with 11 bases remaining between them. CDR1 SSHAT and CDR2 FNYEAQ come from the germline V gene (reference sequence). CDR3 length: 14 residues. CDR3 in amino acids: CASSLGGGSETQYF. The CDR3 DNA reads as TGTGCCAGCAGCTTAGGAGGGGGGAGCGAGACCCAGTACTTC.

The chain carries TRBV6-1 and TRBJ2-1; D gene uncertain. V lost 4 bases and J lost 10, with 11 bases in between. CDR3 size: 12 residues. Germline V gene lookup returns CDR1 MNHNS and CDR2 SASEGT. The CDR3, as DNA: TGTGCCAGCAGTGGCATGAGTCGCGAGCAGTTCTTC. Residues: CASSGMSREQFF.

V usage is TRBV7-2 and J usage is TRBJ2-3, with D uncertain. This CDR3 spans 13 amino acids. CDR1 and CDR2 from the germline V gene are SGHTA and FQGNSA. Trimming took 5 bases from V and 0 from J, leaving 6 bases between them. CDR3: CASSDGSTDTQYF. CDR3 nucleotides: TGTGCCAGCAGCGACGGTAGCACAGATACGCAGTATTTT.

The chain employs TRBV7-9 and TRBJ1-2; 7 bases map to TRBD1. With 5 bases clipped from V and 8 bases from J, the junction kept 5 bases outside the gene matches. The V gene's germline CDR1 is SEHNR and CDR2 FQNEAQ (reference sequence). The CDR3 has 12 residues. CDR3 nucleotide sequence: TGTGCCAGCAGCCTGACAGGGTACGGCTACACCTTC. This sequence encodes CASSLTGYGYTF.

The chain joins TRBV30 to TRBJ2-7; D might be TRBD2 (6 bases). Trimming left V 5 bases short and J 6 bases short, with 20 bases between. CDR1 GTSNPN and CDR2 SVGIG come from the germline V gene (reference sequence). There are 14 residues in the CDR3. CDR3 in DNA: TGTGCCTGGCTCCCTCCAACCCGAGCGGGCGAGCAGTACTTC. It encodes CAWLPPTRAGEQYF.